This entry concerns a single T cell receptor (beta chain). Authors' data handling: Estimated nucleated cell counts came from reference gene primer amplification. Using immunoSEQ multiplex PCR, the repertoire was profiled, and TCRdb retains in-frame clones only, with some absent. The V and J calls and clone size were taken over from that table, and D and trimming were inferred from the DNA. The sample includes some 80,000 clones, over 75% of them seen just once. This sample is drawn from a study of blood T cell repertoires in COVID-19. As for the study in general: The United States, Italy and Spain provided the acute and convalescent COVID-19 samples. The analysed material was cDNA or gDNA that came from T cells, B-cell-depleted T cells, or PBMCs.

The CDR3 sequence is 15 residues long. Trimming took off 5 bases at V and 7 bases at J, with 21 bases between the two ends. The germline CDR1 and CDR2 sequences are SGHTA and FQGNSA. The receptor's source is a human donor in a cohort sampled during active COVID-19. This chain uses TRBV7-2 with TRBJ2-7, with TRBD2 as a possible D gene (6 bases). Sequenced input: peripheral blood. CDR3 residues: CASSSVVSPGGEQYF. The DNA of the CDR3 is TGTGCCAGCAGCAGTGTAGTGTCCCCCGGAGGGGAGCAGTACTTC.